This T cell receptor beta chain was observed in a study of blood T cells in healthy people across ages. Sample-barcoded 5' priming and a J-beta primer mix drove a second PCR of about 6 to 12 cycles. TCRdb itself ran the 5' RACE reads through MiXCR, one entry per CDR3 protein. Of 800,000 to 1,300,000 distinct CDR3 sequences listed, about 25% are singletons. Trimming left V 10 bases short and J 8 bases short, with 14 bases between. The V gene's germline CDR1 is ENHRY and CDR2 SYGVKD. The CDR3 has 11 residues. These same data were also listed under a study on T cells of mothers and their children.

The receptor comes from a girl aged 2 to 10 in good health. The sample comprised blood. This chain connects TRBV10-3 to TRBJ1-2; D is ambiguous. The CDR3 DNA reads TGTGCCACCGCCCATCCTAGGGGCTACACCTTC. Amino acids: CATAHPRGYTF.